The sequence of this TCR beta chain was determined in a study of blood T cell repertoires in COVID-19. At the level of the study: Samples of COVID-19 (acute and convalescent) were obtained from the United States, Italy and Spain. T cells, B-cell-depleted T cells, or PBMCs provided the cDNA or gDNA that served as material.

Germline lookup yields CDR1 SQVTM and CDR2 ANQGSEA. With 6 bases clipped from V and 2 bases from J, the junction kept 10 bases outside the gene matches. The CDR3 extends over 17 amino acids. Authors' processing steps: Researchers report that nucleated cell counts were estimated from reference gene primer amplification. The assay was immunoSEQ multiplex PCR, and TCRdb's table has in-frame clones only and misses some. The V and J calls and the clone size are those of that table, but D and trimming were determined from the DNA. The sample has under 85,000 clones; around four fifths are singletons. What was sequenced was peripheral blood. The receptor was derived from a human donor in a cohort sampled during active COVID-19. This rearrangement joins TRBV29-1 to TRBJ2-6; 10 bases map to TRBD1. CDR3 DNA: TGCAGCGTCACCCGGGGGACAGGGGCGACTGGGGCCAACGTCCTGACTTTC. Translating gives CSVTRGTGATGANVLTF.